The TCR beta chain described here comes from a study of graft-versus-host responses after intestinal transplantation. The method was immunoSEQ multiplex PCR; TCRdb's version includes in-frame clones alone and lacks a portion of them. The sample lists 15,000 to 19,000 clones, around 33% seen once, with about 4% in the top ten. The sequencing used alloreactive CD4+ T cells from a mixed lymphocyte reaction culture, collected before intestinal transplant. Specified subset: CFSE-low proliferating T cells sorted from roughly six-day pre-transplant mixed lymphocyte reaction (GvH or HvG direction). This TCR was sampled from a human patient who received an intestinal transplant.

CDR3 sequence: CASRLSGAEPYEQYF. In nucleotides, the CDR3 is TGTGCCAGCAGACTGAGCGGGGCAGAACCCTACGAGCAGTACTTC. The chain combines TRBV7-2 with TRBJ2-7, with 7 bases fitting TRBD2. The CDR3 runs 15 residues. Per germline, CDR1 SGHTA and CDR2 FQGNSA. Unmatched junction bases numbered 10, after V lost 6 bases and J lost 2 bases. Combining the CDR3 with reference TRBV7-2 and TRBJ2-7 gives the whole variable domain GAGVSQSPSNKVTEKGKDVELRCDPISGHTALYWYRQSLGQGLEFLIYFQGNSAPDKSGLPSDRFSAERTGGSVSTLTIQRTQQEDSAVYLCASRLSGAEPYEQYFGPGTRLTVT.